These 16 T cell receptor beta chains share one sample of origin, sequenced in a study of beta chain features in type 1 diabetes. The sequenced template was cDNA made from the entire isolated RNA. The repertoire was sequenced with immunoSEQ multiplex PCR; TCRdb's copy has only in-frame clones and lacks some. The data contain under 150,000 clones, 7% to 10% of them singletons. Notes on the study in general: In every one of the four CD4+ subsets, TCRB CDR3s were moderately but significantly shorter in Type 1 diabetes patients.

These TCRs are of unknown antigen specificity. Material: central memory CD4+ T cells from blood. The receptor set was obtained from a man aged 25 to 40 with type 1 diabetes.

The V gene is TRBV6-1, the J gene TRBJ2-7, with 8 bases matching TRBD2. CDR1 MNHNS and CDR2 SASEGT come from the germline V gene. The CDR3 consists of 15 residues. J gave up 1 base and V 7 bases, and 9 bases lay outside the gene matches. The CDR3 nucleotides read TGTGCCAGCATAGGAGGACTAGCCCAGTCCTACGAGCAGTACTTC. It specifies CASIGGLAQSYEQYF.

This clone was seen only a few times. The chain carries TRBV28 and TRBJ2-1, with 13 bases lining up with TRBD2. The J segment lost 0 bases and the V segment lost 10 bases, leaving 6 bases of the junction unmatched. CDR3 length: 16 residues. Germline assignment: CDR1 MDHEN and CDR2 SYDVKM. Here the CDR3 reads CAIGLAGASSYNEQFF. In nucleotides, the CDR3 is TGTGCCATCGGACTAGCGGGGGCATCCTCCTACAATGAGCAGTTCTTC.

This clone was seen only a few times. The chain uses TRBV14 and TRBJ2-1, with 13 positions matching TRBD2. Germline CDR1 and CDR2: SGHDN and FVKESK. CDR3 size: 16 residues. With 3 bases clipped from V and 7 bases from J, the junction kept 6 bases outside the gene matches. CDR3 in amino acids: CASSHYRTSGGNEQFF. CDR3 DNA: TGTGCCAGCAGCCACTACCGGACTAGCGGGGGAAATGAGCAGTTCTTC.

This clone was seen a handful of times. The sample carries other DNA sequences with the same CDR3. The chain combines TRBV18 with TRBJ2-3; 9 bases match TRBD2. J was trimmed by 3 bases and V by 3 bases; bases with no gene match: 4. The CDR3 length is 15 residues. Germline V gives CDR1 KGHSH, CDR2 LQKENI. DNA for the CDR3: TGTGCCAGCTCACCTAGCGGGGGTCGGACAGATACGCAGTATTTT. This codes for CASSPSGGRTDTQYF.

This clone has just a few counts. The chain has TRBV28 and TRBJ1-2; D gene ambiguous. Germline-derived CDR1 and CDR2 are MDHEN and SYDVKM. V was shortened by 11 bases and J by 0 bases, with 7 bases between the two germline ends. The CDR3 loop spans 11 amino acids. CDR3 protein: CALEANYGYTF. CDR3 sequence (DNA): TGTGCCCTTGAGGCTAACTATGGCTACACCTTC.

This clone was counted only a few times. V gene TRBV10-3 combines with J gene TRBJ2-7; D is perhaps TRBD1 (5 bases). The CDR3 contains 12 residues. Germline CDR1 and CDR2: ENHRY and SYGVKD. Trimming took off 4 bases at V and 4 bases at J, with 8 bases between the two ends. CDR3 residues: CAISGQSYEQYF. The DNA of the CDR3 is TGTGCCATCAGTGGACAGAGTTACGAGCAGTACTTC.

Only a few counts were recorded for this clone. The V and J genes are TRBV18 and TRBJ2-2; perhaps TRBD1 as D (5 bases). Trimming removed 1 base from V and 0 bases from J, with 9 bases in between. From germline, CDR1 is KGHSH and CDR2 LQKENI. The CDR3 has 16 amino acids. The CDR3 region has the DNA TGTGCCAGCTCACCACTCGACAGTCCGAACACCGGGGAGCTGTTTTTT. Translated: CASSPLDSPNTGELFF.

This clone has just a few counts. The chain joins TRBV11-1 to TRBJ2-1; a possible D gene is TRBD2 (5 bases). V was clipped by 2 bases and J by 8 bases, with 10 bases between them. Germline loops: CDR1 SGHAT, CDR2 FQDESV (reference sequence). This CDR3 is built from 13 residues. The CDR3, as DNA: TGTGCCAGCAGCTTAAGTGGGCGGGATGAGCAGTTCTTC. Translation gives CASSLSGRDEQFF.

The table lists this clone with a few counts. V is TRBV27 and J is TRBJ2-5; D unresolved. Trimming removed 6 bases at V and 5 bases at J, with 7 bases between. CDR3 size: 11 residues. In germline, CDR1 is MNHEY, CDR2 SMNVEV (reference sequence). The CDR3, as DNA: TGTGCCAGCAGCCAGATGGAGACCCAGTACTTC. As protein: CASSQMETQYF.

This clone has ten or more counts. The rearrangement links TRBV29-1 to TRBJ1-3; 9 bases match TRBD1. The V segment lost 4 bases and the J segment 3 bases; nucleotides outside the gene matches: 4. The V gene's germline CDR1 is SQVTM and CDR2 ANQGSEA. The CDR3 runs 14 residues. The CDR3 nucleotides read TGCAGCGTTGTGGGACAGGGCGATGGAAACACCATATATTTT. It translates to CSVVGQGDGNTIYF.

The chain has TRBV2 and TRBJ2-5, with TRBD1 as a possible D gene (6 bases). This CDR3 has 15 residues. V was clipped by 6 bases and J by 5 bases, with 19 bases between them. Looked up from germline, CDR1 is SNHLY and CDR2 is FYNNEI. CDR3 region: CASSPGQPPGETQYF. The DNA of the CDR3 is TGTGCCAGCAGCCCAGGACAGCCCCCAGGGGAGACCCAGTACTTC.

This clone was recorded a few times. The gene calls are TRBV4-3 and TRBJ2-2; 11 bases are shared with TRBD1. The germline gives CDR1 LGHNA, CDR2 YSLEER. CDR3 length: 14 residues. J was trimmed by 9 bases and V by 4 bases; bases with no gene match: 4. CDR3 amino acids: CASSLGQGDRELFF. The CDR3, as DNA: TGCGCCAGCAGCCTGGGACAGGGGGACCGGGAGCTGTTTTTT.

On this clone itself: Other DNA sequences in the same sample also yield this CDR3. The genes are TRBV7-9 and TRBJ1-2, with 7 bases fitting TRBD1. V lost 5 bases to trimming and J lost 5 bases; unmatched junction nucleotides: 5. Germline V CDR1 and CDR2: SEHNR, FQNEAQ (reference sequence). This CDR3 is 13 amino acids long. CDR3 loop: CASSPGQRYGYTF. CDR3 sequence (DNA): TGTGCCAGCAGCCCGGGACAGAGATATGGCTACACCTTC.

CDR3 bases: TGTGCCAGCAGCCAACAGGTCTATAATTCACCCCTCCACTTT. It is translated as CASSQQVYNSPLHF. The chain links TRBV14 to TRBJ1-6; D remains ambiguous. CDR1 is SGHDN, CDR2 FVKESK, per germline. The CDR3 length is 14 residues. The V gene lost 2 bases and the J gene lost 3 bases, with 5 bases spanning the gap.

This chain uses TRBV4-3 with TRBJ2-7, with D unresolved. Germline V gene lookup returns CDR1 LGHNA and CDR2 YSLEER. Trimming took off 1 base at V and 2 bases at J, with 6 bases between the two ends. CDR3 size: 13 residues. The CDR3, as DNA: TGCGCCAGCAGCCAAGGGCTGCCCTACGAGCAGTACTTC. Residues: CASSQGLPYEQYF.

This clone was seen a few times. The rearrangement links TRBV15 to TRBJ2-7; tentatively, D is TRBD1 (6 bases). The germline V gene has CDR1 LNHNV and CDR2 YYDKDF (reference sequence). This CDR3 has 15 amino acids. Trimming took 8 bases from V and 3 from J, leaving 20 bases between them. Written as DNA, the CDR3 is TGTGCCACCTCCCTTGCTAGGACAGTGAACTACGAGCAGTACTTC. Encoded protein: CATSLARTVNYEQYF. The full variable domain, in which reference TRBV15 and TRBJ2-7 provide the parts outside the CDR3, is DAMVIQNPRYQVTQFGKPVTLSCSQTLNHNVMYWYQQKSSQAPKLLFHYYDKDFNNEADTPDNFQSRRPNTSFCFLDIRSPGLGDTAMYLCATSLARTVNYEQYFGPGTRLTVT.